Below are 20 T cell receptor beta chains sequenced from a single sample in a study of response to subunit inactivated influenza vaccine. TCRdb called the RT-PCR reads again in MiXCR, with one record for every CDR3 protein. Of some 570,000 distinct CDR3 sequences in the sample, over 9% are singletons; the top ten hold 8% to 13%. A further study also used this sample, focusing on T cells expressing NK-cell markers. That work contributes: The TCR beta cDNA came from 5'RACE template switching with UMIs.

The source material was PBMCs from blood, sampled on the day of vaccination. These receptor sequences come from a man over 45 who received an inactivated influenza vaccine.

This clonotype was counted once. The gene calls are TRBV5-5 and TRBJ1-2; no clear D gene. Germline CDR1 reads SGHKS; CDR2 reads YYEKEE (reference sequence). CDR3 size: 14 residues. The ends were cut back, 0 bases at V and 2 bases at J, with 8 bases in the middle. In DNA, the CDR3 is TGTGCCAGCAGCTTGGACAGAAAGAACTATGGCTACACCTTC. Residues: CASSLDRKNYGYTF.

This clonotype turned up a few times. The V and J genes are TRBV9 and TRBJ2-5; TRBD2 matches at 7 bases. This CDR3 has 15 residues. Germline CDR1 reads SGDLS; CDR2 reads YYNGEE. With 0 bases clipped from V and 1 base from J, the junction kept 3 bases outside the gene matches. The chain's CDR3 is CASSVASGAQETQYF. CDR3 coding DNA: TGTGCCAGCAGCGTAGCCAGCGGGGCCCAAGAGACCCAGTACTTC.

The chain joins TRBV29-1 to TRBJ1-4; 10 nucleotides agree with TRBD1. Germline assignment: CDR1 SQVTM and CDR2 ANQGSEA. The CDR3 is made up of 13 amino acids. V trimming: 7 bases; J trimming: 11 bases; junction bases outside the gene matches: 10. The CDR3 DNA sequence: TGCAGCGCGGTTACCGGGACAGGGGAGAAACTGTTTTTT. Its protein product is CSAVTGTGEKLFF.

This clonotype was found a few times. J is TRBJ1-2 and V is TRBV18, with D perhaps TRBD1 (5 bases). Germline CDR1 reads KGHSH; CDR2 reads LQKENI. V was clipped by 4 bases and J by 4 bases, with 10 bases between them. This CDR3 is 13 amino acids long. The CDR3 sequence: CASSRGGVYGYTF. The DNA for the CDR3 is TGTGCCAGCTCACGCGGGGGGGTCTATGGCTACACCTTC.

This chain connects TRBV20-1 to TRBJ2-5; no firm D call. The CDR3 length is 14 residues. Germline assignment: CDR1 DFQATT and CDR2 SNEGSKA (reference sequence). The V end lost 5 bases, the J end lost 2 bases, and 15 bases lay between the germline ends. In DNA form, the CDR3 reads TGCAGTGCTCTGAGGCTAGTATATCAAGAGACCCAGTACTTC. It codes for CSALRLVYQETQYF.

This clonotype was seen ten or more times. This chain uses TRBV6-1 with TRBJ2-1; 9 positions agree with TRBD2. V dropped 6 bases and J dropped 3; count of bases not matched to a gene: 9. This CDR3 comprises 16 residues. The germline V gene has CDR1 MNHNS and CDR2 SASEGT. CDR3 in DNA: TGTGCCAGCAGCTCCCTTCTAGCGGGGAGCTACAATGAGCAGTTCTTC. This gives the protein CASSSLLAGSYNEQFF.

In DNA form, the CDR3 reads TGCAGTGCTAGAGTCAGAATCAATCAGCCCCAGCATTTT. Translation: CSARVRINQPQHF. V is TRBV20-1 and J is TRBJ1-5; D unresolved. The CDR3 extends over 13 amino acids. Trimming pared 1 base from V and 3 bases from J, leaving 7 bases between. Per the germline V gene, CDR1 is DFQATT and CDR2 is SNEGSKA (reference sequence).

This clonotype has just a few counts. CDR3 amino acids: CASSQVSGGTPRAYEQYF. DNA for the CDR3: TGTGCCAGCAGCCAAGTGTCGGGGGGGACTCCCCGGGCTTACGAGCAGTACTTC. The chain couples TRBV3-1 to TRBJ2-7; 8 bases agree with TRBD2. V was pared by 1 base and J by 4 bases, with 15 bases of the junction left unmatched. From germline, CDR1 is LGHDT and CDR2 YNNKEL (reference sequence). The CDR3 runs 18 residues.

This clonotype was observed a handful of times. The chain is built from TRBV12-3 or TRBV12-4 and TRBJ1-6; tentatively, D is TRBD1 (5 bases). The CDR3 spans 15 residues. Trimming pared 3 bases from V and 6 bases from J, leaving 12 bases between. The CDR3 bases are TGTGCCAGCAGTTTTGCGGGACGGTTTAATTCACCCCTCCACTTT. It translates to CASSFAGRFNSPLHF.

There are many counts of this clonotype. The chain combines TRBV20-1 with TRBJ2-7; 8 positions match TRBD1. This CDR3 has 12 amino acids. From germline, CDR1 is DFQATT and CDR2 SNEGSKA (reference sequence). Trimming at V came to 6 bases and at J to 3 bases, leaving 4 bases not matched to a gene. The CDR3 DNA reads TGCAGTGCCACCGACAGGGGCTACGAGCAGTACTTC. This gives the protein CSATDRGYEQYF.

The table lists this clonotype with a few counts. This rearrangement joins TRBV3-1 to TRBJ2-3; 12 bases align to TRBD2. Trimming removed 4 bases from V and 10 bases from J; junction bases left unmatched: 9. The CDR3 contains 15 residues. CDR1 LGHDT and CDR2 YNNKEL come from the germline V gene (reference sequence). The DNA of the CDR3 is TGTGCCAGCAGCCCTAAGCCGACTAGCGGGAGTTCGCAGTATTTT. As protein: CASSPKPTSGSSQYF.

This sequence joins TRBV12-3 or TRBV12-4 and TRBJ1-3, with D maybe TRBD1 (6 bases). The CDR3 totals 18 residues. V was pared by 3 bases and J by 0 bases, with 18 bases between. CDR3 region: CASSFKGTSRFSGNTIYF. In nucleotides, the CDR3 is TGTGCCAGCAGTTTCAAAGGGACAAGCCGATTCTCTGGAAACACCATATATTTT.

The V gene is TRBV30, the J gene TRBJ2-7; 13 bases are shared with TRBD2. The V and J ends lost 3 bases and 9 bases, in that order; junction bases with no gene match: 14. This CDR3 is 16 amino acids long. The germline gives CDR1 GTSNPN, CDR2 SVGIG (reference sequence). The CDR3 nucleotides read TGTGCCTGGAGCAAGCTGACTAGCGGGAGGTTCAACGGGCAGTACTTC. Translation gives CAWSKLTSGRFNGQYF.

The sample holds a few counts of this clonotype. The V and J genes are TRBV12-3 or TRBV12-4 and TRBJ1-6; D is perhaps TRBD1 (5 bases). The germline V and J ends were trimmed by 6 bases and 10 bases, with 16 bases remaining between them. The CDR3 totals 14 residues. CDR3 DNA sequence: TGTGCCAGCAGACCGGGGGGGGAAGGGTCACCCCTCCACTTT. Protein: CASRPGGEGSPLHF.

Many counts were recorded for this clonotype. The CDR3 protein is CASSIGLAGRYEQFF. The CDR3 DNA follows: TGTGCCAGTAGTATCGGGCTAGCGGGAAGGTATGAGCAGTTCTTC. The V gene is TRBV19, the J gene TRBJ2-1, with TRBD2 identical over 9 bases. With V trimmed by 3 bases and J by 8 bases, 8 bases remained unmatched. The CDR3 is made up of 15 amino acids. CDR1 is LNHDA and CDR2 is SQIVND in the germline V gene (reference sequence).

This clonotype occurred many times. At one end, the junction sequence differs from germline, possibly due to a read error. The V gene is TRBV5-1, the J gene TRBJ1-1; D is uncertain. The CDR3 is made up of 12 amino acids. In germline, CDR1 is SGHRS, CDR2 YFSETQ. The CDR3 loop is CASSLVGTEAFF. CDR3 in DNA: TGTGCCAGCAGCTTAGTGGGTACTGAAGCTTTCTTT.

The rearrangement uses TRBV20-1 and TRBJ1-3; the D gene is possibly TRBD1 (5 bases). Trimming pared 6 bases from V and 4 bases from J, leaving 10 bases between. Germline CDR1 is DFQATT and CDR2 is SNEGSKA (reference sequence). The CDR3 is 12 amino acids. The CDR3 nucleotides are TGCAGTGCCCAGAAGGGGGGAAACACCATATATTTT. Protein sequence: CSAQKGGNTIYF.

V gene TRBV20-1 combines with J gene TRBJ2-7; 12 bases match TRBD2. Trimming cost V 6 bases and J 5 bases; bases outside gene matches: 8. The CDR3 consists of 14 residues. Germline V gene sequence: CDR1 DFQATT, CDR2 SNEGSKA (reference sequence). The CDR3 DNA reads as TGCAGTGCCCTGTCTAGCGGGAGGGCCAACGAGCAGTACTTC. Its translation is CSALSSGRANEQYF.

This sequence joins TRBV7-8 and TRBJ2-7; D gene ambiguous. Trimming took 1 base from V and 3 from J, leaving 13 bases between them. Germline V gene data show CDR1 as SGHVS and CDR2 as FQNEAQ. This CDR3 contains 15 residues. CDR3 nucleotides: TGTGCCAGCAGCTTAGGGAACTCCGCGTTCTACGAGCAGTACTTC. Translated: CASSLGNSAFYEQYF.

The table lists this clonotype with a few counts. This chain links TRBV30 with TRBJ1-2, with D uncertain. The CDR3 is made up of 12 amino acids. Germline-derived CDR1 and CDR2 are GTSNPN and SVGIG (reference sequence). The V end lost 3 bases, the J end lost 1 base, and 6 bases lay between the germline ends. DNA of the CDR3: TGTGCCTGGAGCCCCCGTAACTATGGCTACACCTTC. Translated, it gives CAWSPRNYGYTF.